A single sample is the source of the 18 T cell receptor beta chains below, sequenced in a study of technical replicates of blood from a few donors. Libraries were prepared by immunoSEQ multiplex PCR; TCRdb keeps only in-frame clonotypes and omits some of them. This sample carries some 70,000 clones, 95% to 97% of them seen once, and the ten largest clones take approximately 0.26%. The sequencing sample was made of T cells isolated from PBMCs. These receptors originate from a human donor in good health.

This clone was recorded only once. The chain has TRBV6-5 and TRBJ1-1, with TRBD1 matching 7 bases. The V segment lost 4 bases and the J segment 4 bases; nucleotides outside the gene matches: 9. CDR3 length: 15 amino acids. CDR1 and CDR2 from the germline V gene are MNHEY and SVGAGI. The CDR3: CASSSTGALTTEAFF. As DNA, the CDR3 is TGTGCCAGCAGTTCTACAGGGGCTTTAACCACTGAAGCTTTCTTT.

The chain is built from TRBV10-1 and TRBJ2-1; the match to TRBD1 covers 11 bases. Trimming took 8 bases from V and 7 from J; bases not matched to a gene: 19. This CDR3 comprises 18 residues. Germline V lookup: CDR1 WNHNN, CDR2 SYGVQD (reference sequence). CDR3: CASEDRGRGGGYTNEQFF. As DNA, the CDR3 is TGCGCCAGCGAGGACAGGGGGCGCGGCGGGGGCTATACAAATGAGCAGTTCTTC.

V and J are TRBV2 and TRBJ2-7, with D uncertain. The CDR3 totals 12 residues. Germline CDR1 reads SNHLY; CDR2 reads FYNNEI. V was cut by 8 bases and J by 1 base, with 9 bases left in between. CDR3 in amino acids: CASRPDSYEQYF. The CDR3 DNA sequence: TGTGCCAGCCGTCCAGATTCCTACGAGCAGTACTTC.

DNA for the CDR3: TGTGCCAGTAGTATGATAGCGGGAACCACAGATACGCAGTATTTT. It yields the protein CASSMIAGTTDTQYF. This chain uses TRBV19 with TRBJ2-3, with 8 bases aligning to TRBD2. After removal of 3 bases from V and 2 bases from J, the junction contained 4 bases not matched to a gene. The CDR3 is made up of 15 amino acids. Germline CDR1 and CDR2: LNHDA and SQIVND (reference sequence).

The V gene is TRBV19, the J gene TRBJ2-5; a weak D match, TRBD1 (6 bases). V lost 3 bases to trimming and J lost 3 bases, with 23 bases between them. CDR1 is LNHDA and CDR2 is SQIVND in the germline V gene (reference sequence). The CDR3 runs 18 residues. The CDR3 DNA sequence: TGTGCCAGTAGTATCTGGTCGGGTTGGGCGGACAGCAAAGAGACCCAGTACTTC. Translation gives CASSIWSGWADSKETQYF.

The V gene is TRBV7-8, the J gene TRBJ2-7; 10 bases are shared with TRBD1. Germline loops: CDR1 SGHVS, CDR2 FQNEAQ. This CDR3 has 15 residues. J gave up 4 bases and V 5 bases, and 8 bases lay outside the gene matches. The DNA for the CDR3 is TGTGCCAGCAGCGTCGGACCGGGACAGGGGTACGAGCAGTACTTC. Protein sequence: CASSVGPGQGYEQYF.

V and J are TRBV6-5 and TRBJ2-7, with a tentative D call TRBD2 (6 bases). Germline V gene sequence: CDR1 MNHEY, CDR2 SVGAGI. This CDR3 comprises 13 residues. V lost 4 bases and J lost 4, with 11 bases in between. CDR3 region: CASSSGGLYEQYF. The DNA of the CDR3 is TGTGCCAGCAGTTCCGGGGGTCTATACGAGCAGTACTTC.

The chain combines TRBV5-4 with TRBJ1-1; tentative D call: TRBD1 (5 bases). CDR3 size: 12 residues. In germline, CDR1 is SGHNT, CDR2 YYREEE (reference sequence). The V gene lost 9 bases and the J gene lost 1 base, with 10 bases spanning the gap. The DNA of the CDR3 is TGTGCCATAAAGACAGCGAACACTGAAGCTTTCTTT. It is translated as CAIKTANTEAFF.

This clone was seen only once. The gene calls are TRBV7-2 and TRBJ2-7; D may be TRBD1 (6 bases). Looked up from germline, CDR1 is SGHTA and CDR2 is FQGNSA. V was cut by 5 bases and J by 0 bases, with 11 bases left in between. This CDR3 has 14 amino acids. CDR3 region: CASSLDRNSYEQYF. The CDR3 bases are TGTGCCAGCAGCCTTGACAGGAACTCCTACGAGCAGTACTTC.

The rearrangement uses TRBV9 and TRBJ2-7; possible D gene TRBD2, 6 bases. The CDR3 loop spans 15 amino acids. Deletions cut 0 bases from V and 5 bases from J, with 15 bases between. Germline CDR1 is SGDLS and CDR2 is YYNGEE. The CDR3 nucleotides read TGTGCCAGCAGCGTAGGAGTAGCGGCATGGAACGAGCAGTACTTC. This sequence encodes CASSVGVAAWNEQYF.

The CDR3 bases are TGTGCCAGCAAGCTCGAAGCGGAATCCTACAATGAGCAGTTCTTC. Amino acids: CASKLEAESYNEQFF. The chain joins TRBV6-5 to TRBJ2-1; D may be TRBD2 (5 bases). This CDR3 has 15 residues. Germline CDR1 and CDR2: MNHEY and SVGAGI. V was shortened by 7 bases and J by 1 base, with 14 bases between the two germline ends.

V usage is TRBV29-1 and J usage is TRBJ2-3; no clear D gene. CDR1 is SQVTM, CDR2 ANQGSEA, per germline. The CDR3 is 12 residues long. The V gene lost 7 bases and the J gene lost 0 bases, with 8 bases spanning the gap. CDR3 loop: CSDRTSTDTQYF. The CDR3 nucleotides are TGCAGCGACCGAACTAGCACAGATACGCAGTATTTT.

J is TRBJ2-2 and V is TRBV5-1, with D hard to call. This CDR3 has 14 amino acids. V lost 2 bases and J 4 bases, leaving 9 bases between the germline ends. In germline, CDR1 is SGHRS, CDR2 YFSETQ. This CDR3 reads CASSFRLSTGELFF. DNA of the CDR3: TGCGCCAGCAGCTTCCGGTTGTCCACCGGGGAGCTGTTTTTT.

The V and J genes are TRBV7-3 and TRBJ1-1, with D unclear. Trimming removed 4 bases from V and 0 bases from J, with 9 bases in between. The length of the CDR3 is 14 residues. Germline V gene sequence: CDR1 SGHTA, CDR2 FQGTGA. The CDR3 loop is CASSSAGVNTEAFF. The CDR3, as DNA: TGTGCCAGCAGCTCTGCCGGTGTGAACACTGAAGCTTTCTTT.

The genes are TRBV27 and TRBJ2-1; 10 nucleotides agree with TRBD2. The CDR3 loop spans 14 amino acids. Germline CDR1 reads MNHEY; CDR2 reads SMNVEV (reference sequence). The V segment lost 6 bases and the J segment 5 bases; nucleotides outside the gene matches: 4. The CDR3 DNA follows: TGTGCCAGCAGAGCGGGAGGGCCAAACAATGAGCAGTTCTTC. Amino acids: CASRAGGPNNEQFF.

The chain links TRBV5-1 to TRBJ2-5; 11 bases fit TRBD2. Germline-derived CDR1 and CDR2 are SGHRS and YFSETQ. The CDR3 runs 17 residues. The V and J ends lost 0 bases and 3 bases, in that order; junction bases with no gene match: 7. Written as DNA, the CDR3 is TGCGCCAGCAGCTTGGGTTGGACTAGCGGGCCCAAAGAGACCCAGTACTTC. It yields the protein CASSLGWTSGPKETQYF.

The J gene is TRBJ1-4, the V gene TRBV6-1, with D perhaps TRBD1 (5 bases). CDR3 length: 13 residues. Trimming shortened V by 2 bases and J by 7 bases, and 8 bases separated the two germline ends. The germline V gene encodes CDR1 MNHNS and CDR2 SASEGT. As DNA, the CDR3 is TGTGCCAGCAGTGAATGGGGGGGTGAAAAACTGTTTTTT. It codes for CASSEWGGEKLFF.

V usage is TRBV29-1 and J usage is TRBJ2-7, with 8 bases lining up with TRBD1. Germline V CDR1 and CDR2: SQVTM, ANQGSEA. CDR3 size: 12 residues. V lost 4 bases to trimming and J lost 6 bases; unmatched junction nucleotides: 5. DNA of the CDR3: TGCAGCGTTGTAACAGGGGGAGGCGAGCAGTACTTC. This encodes CSVVTGGGEQYF.